This T cell receptor (beta chain) derives from a study of PD-1 blockade in classical Hodgkin lymphoma. At the level of the study: It was nivolumab at 3 mg/kg, given intravenously every 2 weeks, that patients received.

The CDR3 has 15 residues. V was pared by 6 bases and J by 4 bases, with 10 bases of the junction left unmatched. CDR1 and CDR2 from the germline V gene are SGHRS and YFSETQ. Time point indicated: cycle 4 day 1 (C4D1), after more than 5 weeks of nivolumab. With no exception, relapse followed autologous stem cell transplantation in all patients, and brentuximab vedotin exposure varied. From thawed PBMCs, CD4+ T cells were purified using magnetic negative selection. Produced via immunoSEQ multiplex PCR; TCRdb's table is partial and in-frame only. Of fewer than 35,000 clones listed, roughly nine tenths are singletons.

This receptor was taken from a human donor with classical Hodgkin lymphoma. The sequencing used CD4+ T cells from blood, collected before the fourth cycle of nivolumab. The chain links TRBV5-1 to TRBJ2-1, with 7 positions matching TRBD2. The CDR3 nucleotides read TGCGCCAGCACCGCCGGGAGGCCCCTGTACAATGAGCAGTTCTTC. This translates into CASTAGRPLYNEQFF.